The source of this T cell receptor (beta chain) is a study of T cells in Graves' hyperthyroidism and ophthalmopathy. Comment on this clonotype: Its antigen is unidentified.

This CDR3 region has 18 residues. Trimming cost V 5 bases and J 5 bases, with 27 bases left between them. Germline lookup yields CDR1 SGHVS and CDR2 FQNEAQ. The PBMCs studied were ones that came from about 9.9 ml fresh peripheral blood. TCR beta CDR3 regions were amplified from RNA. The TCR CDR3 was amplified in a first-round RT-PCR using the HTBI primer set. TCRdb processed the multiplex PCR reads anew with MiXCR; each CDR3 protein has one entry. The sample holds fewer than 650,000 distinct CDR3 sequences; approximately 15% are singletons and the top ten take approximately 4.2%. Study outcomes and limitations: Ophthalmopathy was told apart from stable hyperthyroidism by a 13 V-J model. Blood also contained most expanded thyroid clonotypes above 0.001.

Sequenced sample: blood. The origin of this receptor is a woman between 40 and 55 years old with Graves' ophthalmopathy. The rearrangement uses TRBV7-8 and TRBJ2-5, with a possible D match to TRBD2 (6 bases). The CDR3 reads CASSPRQGDGVRGETQYF. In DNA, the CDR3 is TGTGCCAGCAGCCCTCGGCAAGGGGACGGCGTGCGGGGCGAGACCCAGTACTTC.